The clone carrying this T cell receptor (beta chain) was counted ten times or more. What it binds is not known. Library preparation for TCR beta used quantitative 5'-RACE with molecular barcodes. TCRdb processed the 5' RACE reads anew with MiXCR; each CDR3 protein has one entry. The sample shows 750,000 to 850,000 distinct CDR3 sequences, 12% of them seen only once. This sample stems from a study of CD8 T cells in ankylosing spondylitis. CDR1 is DFQATT and CDR2 is SNEGSKA in the germline V gene (reference sequence). V was trimmed by 1 base and J by 3 bases, leaving 10 bases between them. This CDR3 has 14 amino acids. Study-level points and caveats: According to the report, clones linked to the disease were significantly enriched in matched synovial fluid samples taken from ankylosing spondylitis patients. Blood of patients with ankylosing spondylitis appeared to be characterized by a TCR beta motif of eight highly homologous variants. A subset of motif variants has previously been described in the synovial fluid and blood of reactive arthritis. CD8+ by phenotype, disease-linked clones were relatively rare in peripheral blood.

The rearrangement links TRBV20-1 to TRBJ1-5, with D perhaps matching TRBD1 (5 bases). This TCR derives from a male donor with ankylosing spondylitis. The sequenced sample was blood, either unsorted or a sorted T cell fraction (not recorded which). CDR3 sequence: CSARVGDFNQPQHF. CDR3 in DNA: TGCAGTGCTAGAGTAGGGGACTTCAATCAGCCCCAGCATTTT.